A selection of T cell receptor beta chains follows, all from one sample in a study of response to subunit inactivated influenza vaccine. TCRdb processed the RT-PCR reads anew with MiXCR; each CDR3 protein has one entry. The profile covers about half a million distinct CDR3 sequences, with 25% appearing a single time and 1.5% to 2% taken by the ten largest. Here the sequenced sample was CD4+ T cells sorted from PBMCs, taken 4 to 6 days after vaccination. These TCRs come from a man over 45 who received an inactivated influenza vaccine. Both conserved end residues are part of each CDR3. The D gene is left open where the match is weak. Clone sizes are given selectively: once, few, many, or a class where the clone is expanded.

j_call d_call clone_size v_call cdr3_nt cdr3_aa
TRBJ1-2 - few TRBV6-4 TGTGCCAGCAGTGTTAGGGCAGCAATTTTCCTTCAAGACTACACCTTC CASSVRAAIFLQDYTF
TRBJ1-2 - few TRBV7-2 TGTGCCAGCAGCTTAGGGTTGACTGACTATGGCTACACCTTC CASSLGLTDYGYTF
TRBJ2-5 - - TRBV5-1 TGCGCCAGCAGCACAGTGGCGAAAGGGGACCAAGAGACCCAGTACTTC CASSTVAKGDQETQYF
TRBJ1-2 - - TRBV20-1 TGCAGTGCTAAGGGTCGTTCGTCTAGCTATGGCTACACCTTC CSAKGRSSSYGYTF
TRBJ1-5 TRBD1 - TRBV3-1 TGTGCCAGCAGCCCGGGACAGAGGAATCAGCCCCAGCATTTT CASSPGQRNQPQHF
TRBJ2-7 - few TRBV7-2 TGTGCCAGCAGCTTGAGACAAAGGAGCTACGAGCAGTACTTC CASSLRQRSYEQYF
TRBJ2-5 TRBD1 - TRBV6-1 TGTGCCAGCAGTGAAATAACAGGGGGCCTCCCAGAGACCCAGTACTTC CASSEITGGLPETQYF
TRBJ1-1 - - TRBV20-1 TGCAGTGCCCCGGGACGGACCGTGAACACTGAAGCTTTCTTT CSAPGRTVNTEAFF
TRBJ1-1 - - TRBV6-5 TGTGCCAGCAGTTACGGCTCAGGGGTGGGCACTGAAGCTTTCTTT CASSYGSGVGTEAFF
TRBJ2-5 TRBD1 - TRBV24-1 TGTGCCACCAGTGATCCCCGGACAGGGGGTAGGGAGACCCAGTACTTC CATSDPRTGGRETQYF
TRBJ2-5 - few TRBV25-1 TGTGCCAGCAGTGAATACGGCGGTAGGCAGACCCAGTACTTC CASSEYGGRQTQYF
TRBJ1-1 TRBD1 - TRBV5-1 TGCGCCAGCGGACCGGACAGGGGGATGGCTTTCTTT CASGPDRGMAFF
TRBJ2-1 - - TRBV5-1 TGCGCCAGCAGCACACAGGACTCCCTCGGCAATGAGCAGTTCTTC CASSTQDSLGNEQFF
TRBJ2-7 - many TRBV3-1 TGTGCCAGCAGCCGATTAAATTACGAGCAGTACTTC CASSRLNYEQYF
TRBJ2-1 TRBD2 - TRBV3-1 TGTGCCAGCAGCGATACTAGCGGGATCGTCAATGAGCAGTTCTTC CASSDTSGIVNEQFF
TRBJ1-6 - - TRBV6-1 TGTGCCAGCAAAGTTGGGTTCGGGCGTTCACCCCTCCACTTT CASKVGFGRSPLHF
TRBJ2-1 - few TRBV4-2 TGTGCCAGCAGCCAAGCTGGAAGCGCCAATGAGCAGTTCTTC CASSQAGSANEQFF
TRBJ2-7 - - TRBV10-2 TGCGCCAGCAGGGATACCCGACAGAGCGAGCAGTACTTC CASRDTRQSEQYF
TRBJ2-7 TRBD2 - TRBV6-2/TRBV6-3 TGTGCCAGCAGCCCCGGGACTAGCGGGAGGATTGTGTCCTACGAGCAGTACTTC CASSPGTSGRIVSYEQYF
TRBJ1-2 - - TRBV6-5 TGTGCCAGCAGTTACGCAAATACAGGGAGCAGTGGCTACACCTTC CASSYANTGSSGYTF
TRBJ1-5 - - TRBV30 TGTGCCTGGAGTGGGACGGATAGCAATCAGCCCCAGCATTTT CAWSGTDSNQPQHF
TRBJ2-1 - few TRBV5-4 TGTGCCAGCAGCTTGGATCCCGGGGTGACCAATGAGCAGTTCTTC CASSLDPGVTNEQFF
TRBJ2-7 TRBD2 - TRBV9 TGTGCCAGCAGCGGGGGGAGGGACGGATTCTACGAGCAGTACTTC CASSGGRDGFYEQYF
TRBJ2-2 TRBD2 many TRBV7-9 TGTGCCAGCAGCACACGTACTAGCGGGCCTAACACCGGGGAGCTGTTTTTT CASSTRTSGPNTGELFF
TRBJ2-4 - - TRBV29-1 TGCAGCGTTGTAAACCCTAGCGAAAACATTCAGTACTTC CSVVNPSENIQYF
TRBJ1-1 - - TRBV6-1 TGTGCCAGCCACGCGGCTGGGAGGGGAAACACTGAAGCTTTCTTT CASHAAGRGNTEAFF
TRBJ1-1 - few TRBV20-1 TGCAGTGCTAGAGACTATATTGATAGCGCTGAAGCTTTCTTT CSARDYIDSAEAFF
TRBJ2-7 - - TRBV5-1 TGCGCCAGCAGCTTGGTGGTGTCCCCCTACGAGCAGTACTTC CASSLVVSPYEQYF